Presented here are 25 T cell receptor beta chains from one specimen sequenced in a study of blood T cell repertoires in COVID-19. Clones were sequenced by immunoSEQ multiplex PCR, and TCRdb holds only the in-frame ones, with some missing. The sample lists about 230,000 clones; roughly 89% were seen once. Input material: PBMCs or T cells enriched from blood (not recorded which). These receptors all stem from a woman under 40 with acute COVID-19.

The CDR3 sequence: CAIGLNTDTQYF. CDR3 in DNA: TGTGCCATCGGACTGAACACAGATACGCAGTATTTT. V gene TRBV7-2 combines with J gene TRBJ2-3, with a weak D call TRBD2 (5 bases). CDR1 is SGHTA, CDR2 FQGNSA, per germline. The length of the CDR3 is 12 residues. Trimming took off 10 bases at V and 2 bases at J, with 10 bases between the two ends.

CDR3 sequence: CASSTTGGYDGYTF. CDR3 coding DNA: TGCGCCAGCAGCACTACAGGGGGCTATGATGGCTACACCTTC. The V and J genes are TRBV5-1 and TRBJ1-2; the match to TRBD1 covers 9 bases. The germline gives CDR1 SGHRS, CDR2 YFSETQ. With 4 bases clipped from V and 6 bases from J, the junction kept 7 bases outside the gene matches. The CDR3 contains 14 residues.

The J gene is TRBJ1-1, the V gene TRBV3-1 (or the pseudogene TRBV3-2), with D possibly TRBD1 on 6 matching bases. Trimming removed 5 bases from V and 0 bases from J, with 7 bases in between. Germline values: CDR1 LGHDT, CDR2 YNNKEL (reference sequence). CDR3 length equals 13 residues. The CDR3 DNA reads TGTGCCAGCAGCTACAGGGTGAACACTGAAGCTTTCTTT. The encoded protein is CASSYRVNTEAFF.

This clone was seen just once. The chain is built from TRBV30 and TRBJ1-4; D gene unclear. This CDR3 region has 14 residues. The V end lost 0 bases, the J end lost 4 bases, and 9 bases lay between the germline ends. The germline CDR1 and CDR2 sequences are GTSNPN and SVGIG (reference sequence). This chain's CDR3 is CAWSVSGFNEKLFF. CDR3 sequence (DNA): TGTGCCTGGAGTGTCTCCGGGTTTAATGAAAAACTGTTTTTT.

V is TRBV7-9 and J is TRBJ1-4; a weak D match, TRBD1 (6 bases). V shed 4 bases and J shed 6 bases, with 15 bases lying between them. Germline-derived CDR1 and CDR2 are SEHNR and FQNEAQ (reference sequence). This CDR3 comprises 15 residues. CDR3 in amino acids: CASSSARGADEKLFF. The CDR3 region has the DNA TGTGCCAGCAGCTCGGCTCGGGGGGCAGATGAAAAACTGTTTTTT.

The chain has TRBV5-4 and TRBJ2-4; D might be TRBD2 (6 bases). The CDR3 loop spans 16 amino acids. V was clipped by 0 bases and J by 0 bases, with 10 bases between them. The germline V gene encodes CDR1 SGHNT and CDR2 YYREEE (reference sequence). This chain's CDR3 is CASSLGSGLAKNIQYF. As DNA, the CDR3 is TGTGCCAGCAGCTTGGGGAGCGGGCTAGCCAAAAACATTCAGTACTTC.

The rearrangement uses TRBV6-5 and TRBJ2-1; 7 bases are a match to TRBD2. The ends lost 5 bases at V and 10 bases at J; junction bases unmatched: 5. The CDR3 consists of 12 residues. Germline loops: CDR1 MNHEY, CDR2 SVGAGI. CDR3 sequence: CASSPIGGEQFF. The CDR3 DNA reads as TGTGCCAGCAGTCCAATCGGGGGGGAGCAGTTCTTC.

The chain employs TRBV3-1 (or the pseudogene TRBV3-2) and TRBJ2-5; D is uncertain. With 1 base removed from V and 10 bases from J, the gap between germline ends came to 10 bases. Germline assignment: CDR1 LGHDT and CDR2 YNNKEL (reference sequence). CDR3 length: 12 residues. The CDR3: CASSQAYSGQYF. As DNA, the CDR3 is TGTGCCAGCAGCCAAGCATATTCGGGCCAGTACTTC.

This chain uses TRBV5-1 with TRBJ2-7; TRBD2 is a possible D gene (5 bases). The CDR3 is 12 residues long. CDR1 and CDR2 (germline): SGHRS, YFSETQ. V lost 0 bases and J lost 7, with 8 bases in between. CDR3 nucleotide sequence: TGCGCCAGCAGCTTGGCCGGGGAAGAGCAGTACTTC. Residues: CASSLAGEEQYF. Supplemented by reference TRBV5-1 and TRBJ2-7, the full variable domain reads KAGVTQTPRYLIKTRGQQVTLSCSPISGHRSVSWYQQTPGQGLQFLFEYFSETQRNKGNFPGRFSGRQFSNSRSEMNVSTLELGDSALYLCASSLAGEEQYFGPGTRLTVT.

This rearrangement joins TRBV7-2 to TRBJ2-2; 7 bases are shared with TRBD1. The CDR3 runs 16 residues. The germline V gene has CDR1 SGHTA and CDR2 FQGNSA. V shed 2 bases, J shed 1 base, and the junction held 4 bases outside the gene matches. Here the CDR3 reads CASSLLNRGNTGELFF. DNA of the CDR3: TGTGCCAGCAGCTTACTCAACAGGGGGAACACCGGGGAGCTGTTTTTT.

This clone appeared once. The V and J genes are TRBV5-1 and TRBJ2-6; D possibly corresponds to TRBD2 (5 bases). The CDR3 has 16 amino acids. Germline-derived CDR1 and CDR2 are SGHRS and YFSETQ. V was cut by 6 bases and J by 1 base, with 14 bases left in between. The CDR3 loop is CASTRVGESGANVLTF. As DNA, the CDR3 is TGCGCCAGCACGAGGGTCGGGGAGTCTGGGGCCAACGTCCTGACTTTC.

The chain recombines TRBV7-6 with TRBJ1-3; D unresolved. This CDR3 contains 13 residues. Germline V lookup: CDR1 SGHVS, CDR2 FNYEAQ. Trimming took 3 bases from V and 3 from J, leaving 6 bases between them. As DNA, the CDR3 is TGTGCCAGCAGCTTTGCTAGTGGAAACACCATATATTTT. It translates to CASSFASGNTIYF.

This rearrangement joins TRBV24-1 to TRBJ2-1; 7 bases match TRBD1. Germline CDR1 reads KGHDR; CDR2 reads SFDVKD. The CDR3 loop spans 13 amino acids. After removal of 4 bases from V and 8 bases from J, the junction contained 4 bases not matched to a gene. CDR3 DNA: TGTGCCACCAGTGACATACAGGGGTATGAGCAGTTCTTC. Translation: CATSDIQGYEQFF.

This chain uses TRBV18 with TRBJ2-7; 7 bases map to TRBD1. V gave up 3 bases and J gave up 6 bases; unmatched junction bases: 5. In germline, CDR1 is KGHSH, CDR2 LQKENI. The CDR3 extends over 13 amino acids. CDR3 DNA sequence: TGTGCCAGCTCACCTGGACAGGAGGTCGAGCAGTACTTC. Translation: CASSPGQEVEQYF.

This rearrangement joins TRBV27 to TRBJ1-2, with 10 bases identical to TRBD1. Unmatched junction bases numbered 5, after V lost 6 bases and J lost 7 bases. This CDR3 has 13 residues. Germline V gene data show CDR1 as MNHEY and CDR2 as SMNVEV (reference sequence). CDR3 DNA: TGTGCCAGCAGGGAGGGGACAGGGGTTGGCTACACCTTC. Protein product: CASREGTGVGYTF.

CDR3 sequence reads: CASSYSRDRGHTEAFF. CDR3 nucleotide sequence: TGTGCCAGCAGTTACTCAAGAGACAGGGGTCACACTGAAGCTTTCTTT. The V and J genes are TRBV6-5 and TRBJ1-1, with TRBD1 matching 8 bases. CDR1 and CDR2 from the germline V gene are MNHEY and SVGAGI. The CDR3 has 16 residues. V shed 0 bases and J 3 bases; nucleotides not matched to a gene: 6.

The rearrangement uses TRBV28 and TRBJ1-5; TRBD1 might be the D (5 bases). Trimming removed 2 bases from V and 6 bases from J, with 5 bases in between. Germline values: CDR1 MDHEN, CDR2 SYDVKM. The CDR3 consists of 12 residues. Here the CDR3 DNA reads TGTGCCAGCAGTTTACAGGGTCAGCCCCAGCATTTT. As protein: CASSLQGQPQHF.

The chain is built from TRBV9 and TRBJ2-7, with 10 bases that match TRBD2. The germline V gene has CDR1 SGDLS and CDR2 YYNGEE. The junction had 8 bases not matched to a gene; V was cut back by 4 bases and J by 4 bases. CDR3 length: 15 residues. CDR3 nucleotide sequence: TGTGCCAGCAGCCCCCCAGCGGGGGGGCTATACGAGCAGTACTTC. It translates to CASSPPAGGLYEQYF. Full variable domain (rest looked up from reference TRBV9 and TRBJ2-7): DSGVTQTPKHLITATGQRVTLRCSPRSGDLSVYWYQQSLDQGLQFLIQYYNGEERAKGNILERFSAQQFPDLHSELNLSSLELGDSALYFCASSPPAGGLYEQYFGPGTRLTVT.

The chain has TRBV5-1 and TRBJ2-3, with TRBD1 identical over 8 bases. The V segment lost 7 bases and the J segment 1 base; nucleotides outside the gene matches: 5. CDR1 is SGHRS and CDR2 is YFSETQ in the germline V gene. The CDR3 is 14 residues long. The CDR3 DNA reads as TGCGCCAGCGGGTCGGACAGGGGCACAGATACGCAGTATTTT. It is translated as CASGSDRGTDTQYF. Supplemented by reference TRBV5-1 and TRBJ2-3, the full variable domain reads KAGVTQTPRYLIKTRGQQVTLSCSPISGHRSVSWYQQTPGQGLQFLFEYFSETQRNKGNFPGRFSGRQFSNSRSEMNVSTLELGDSALYLCASGSDRGTDTQYFGPGTRLTVL.

This clone is a singleton in its sample. This sequence joins TRBV2 and TRBJ1-2; 7 bases match TRBD1. The germline CDR1 and CDR2 sequences are SNHLY and FYNNEI. The CDR3 covers 13 residues. V dropped 9 bases and J dropped 5; count of bases not matched to a gene: 9. The CDR3 reads CARQTGNRYGYTF. The CDR3 DNA reads as TGTGCCAGACAGACAGGGAATAGGTATGGCTACACCTTC.

The chain joins TRBV7-6 to TRBJ2-5, with a weak D call TRBD2 (5 bases). The CDR3 is 16 residues long. In germline, CDR1 is SGHVS, CDR2 FNYEAQ. The ends were cut back, 4 bases at V and 0 bases at J, with 15 bases in the middle. DNA of the CDR3: TGTGCCAGCAGCTCGCGTAGGACGGGGTACCAAGAGACCCAGTACTTC. It encodes CASSSRRTGYQETQYF.

In this sample, this clone turned up a few times. CDR3 sequence (DNA): TGTGCCAGCAGCCCGCGGGCCCTAAGCGATAATTCACCCCTCCACTTT. Translating it yields CASSPRALSDNSPLHF. V gene TRBV3-1 (or the pseudogene TRBV3-2) combines with J gene TRBJ1-6, with D unresolved. CDR1 is LGHDT, CDR2 YNNKEL, per germline (reference sequence). The CDR3 extends over 16 amino acids. The ends were cut back, 4 bases at V and 5 bases at J, with 15 bases in the middle.

The V gene is TRBV19, the J gene TRBJ1-2; a possible D gene is TRBD1 (6 bases). The CDR3 is made up of 13 amino acids. The germline gives CDR1 LNHDA, CDR2 SQIVND (reference sequence). V shed 7 bases and J shed 6 bases, with 15 bases lying between them. DNA for the CDR3: TGTGCCAGTAAATTTCAGGGGATCGATGGCTACACCTTC. It is translated as CASKFQGIDGYTF. The entire variable domain, with the rest obtained from reference TRBV19 and TRBJ1-2, is as follows: DGGITQSPKYLFRKEGQNVTLSCEQNLNHDAMYWYRQDPGQGLRLIYYSQIVNDFQKGDIAEGYSVSREKKESFPLTVTSAQKNPTAFYLCASKFQGIDGYTFGSGTRLTVV.

The chain recombines TRBV10-1 with TRBJ1-5, with D maybe TRBD1 (6 bases). CDR3 size: 14 residues. The V gene lost 3 bases and the J gene lost 3 bases, with 9 bases spanning the gap. Germline V lookup: CDR1 WNHNN, CDR2 SYGVQD (reference sequence). CDR3 DNA sequence: TGCGCCAGCAGTGAATCAGGGGACAATCAGCCCCAGCATTTT. It encodes CASSESGDNQPQHF.

Worth noting for this clone: This specimen includes other DNA sequences encoding the same CDR3. CDR3 protein: CASSLGQGGEKLFF. The CDR3 DNA reads TGTGCCAGCAGCCTAGGACAGGGAGGAGAAAAACTGTTTTTT. The chain recombines TRBV5-4 with TRBJ1-4; 8 bases fit TRBD1. After removal of 4 bases from V and 8 bases from J, the junction contained 7 bases not matched to a gene. The CDR3 sequence is 14 residues long. From germline, CDR1 is SGHNT and CDR2 YYREEE (reference sequence).